This T cell receptor (beta chain) was captured in a study of T cells in narcolepsy (dated by TCRdb to 2017 to 2018). For the wider study: Patients with narcolepsy type 1 or type 2 (NT1, NT2) and healthy control donors were enrolled in the study. To look for autoreactive T cells in narcolepsy patients that target self-antigens of hypocretin neurons (hypocretin, TRIB2), the study used TCR Vbeta sequencing to follow clonotypes in blood and CSF. Study-wide conclusions, independent of this receptor: No sequences matching autoreactive T cell clones were present in some of the blood memory CD4+ repertoires from patients and controls. In plots comparing CSF and blood CD4+ T cell clonotypes from the same patient, HCRT-specific and TRIB2-specific autoreactive clonotypes were highlighted. Numbers of sequenced blood memory CD4+ clonotypes were comparable, averaging around 42,000 in patients and about 33,000 in controls. According to the report, autoreactive clonotypes were detected serially in the blood of the same patients and of different patients, but not in healthy controls.

To note about this clone: This clone's antigen is unknown. No base quality values were provided; no much bigger clone lies one nucleotide off.

Libraries were prepared through the immunoSEQ multiplex PCR assay. Imported from immuneACCESS, the table was reduced by TCRdb to in-frame sequences with V and J called. These copies leave out some clones; in studies compared against another copy, an unresolved V gene accounts for under half, and the cause of the remainder is not known. A total of around 30,000 clones appear in this sample, around 80% of them only once. Together, the top ten hold less than 1.5% of the sample. CDR1 and CDR2, per the germline V gene, are SGHAT and FQNNGV. The V and J ends are trimmed by 4 bases and 8 bases, leaving 14 bases between them. Including the terminal cysteine and phenylalanine, the CDR3 comprises 14 residues. Only the CDR3 portion is preserved as DNA: 42 bases, with reading frame beginning at the first base. For TCR Vbeta sequencing, memory CD4+ T cells were sorted ex vivo from the peripheral blood of both healthy controls and narcolepsy patients.

The clonotype originates from a human donor with narcolepsy. Sequencing used CD45RA- memory CD4+ T cells from PBMCs. What the cell subset or site label conveys for this sample: memory T cells sorted ex vivo from peripheral blood. This chain is built from TRBV11-2 and TRBJ1-4; a confident D gene designation cannot be given. The CDR3 region reads CASSSSRGGEKLFF. In nucleotides, the sequence is TGTGCCAGCAGCTCTTCCCGGGGTGGGGAAAAACTGTTTTTT. Reference TRBV11-2 and TRBJ1-4 proteins supply the regions before and after the CDR3; the full variable domain is: EAGVAQSPRYKIIEKRQSVAFWCNPISGHATLYWYQQILGQGPKLLIQFQNNGVVDDSQLPKDRFSAERLKGVDSTLKIQPAKLEDSAVYLCASSSSRGGEKLFFGSGTQLSVL.